These 3 T cell receptor beta chains were sequenced from one sample in a study of shared clonotypes between healthy human individuals. The method was immunoSEQ multiplex PCR; TCRdb's version includes in-frame clones alone and lacks a portion of them. The data show approximately 940,000 clones, 76% seen once. The sample taken for sequencing was memory CD4+ T cells sorted from blood. This sample's subset: CD45RA-negative fraction. The source of these receptors is a man younger than 30 in good health.

V usage is TRBV28 and J usage is TRBJ2-5, with 10 bases that match TRBD1. Germline V gene data show CDR1 as MDHEN and CDR2 as SYDVKM. CDR3 length: 15 amino acids. Germline trimming cut 6 bases from V and 4 bases from J; bases unmatched to any gene: 8. CDR3 sequence: CASRGDRGFGETQYF. Here the CDR3 DNA reads TGTGCCAGCAGGGGGGACAGGGGATTTGGAGAGACCCAGTACTTC.

The chain is built from TRBV4-1 and TRBJ2-2, with no clear D. V lost 0 bases and J lost 1, with 0 bases in between. CDR3 length: 13 residues. Germline lookup yields CDR1 MGHRA and CDR2 YSYEKL. CDR3 DNA: TGCGCCAGCAGCCAAGAGAACACCGGGGAGCTGTTTTTT. Its translation: CASSQENTGELFF.

The rearrangement links TRBV10-3 to TRBJ2-1, with D possibly being TRBD1 (5 bases). Trimming took 3 bases from V and 6 from J, leaving 9 bases between them. This CDR3 region has 13 residues. Germline V gene sequence: CDR1 ENHRY, CDR2 SYGVKD. The CDR3: CAISDGASNEQFF. DNA for the CDR3: TGTGCCATCAGTGATGGGGCTAGCAATGAGCAGTTCTTC.